Reported below is one T cell receptor beta chain. The data were taken from a study of shared clonotypes between healthy human individuals. Study at large: CD8 memory received one plate per donor, CD8 naive two, CD4 memory three and CD4 naive three.

Germline-derived CDR1 and CDR2 are LNHDA and SQIVND (reference sequence). The CDR3 is made up of 13 amino acids. Trimming took 3 bases from V and 7 from J, leaving 9 bases between them. Each subset's genomic DNA was split evenly across several immunoSEQ plates. Clones were read by immunoSEQ multiplex PCR, and TCRdb kept only the in-frame ones, dropping some. The table records 850,000 to 1,200,000 clones, about 75% of them present only once. The TCR comes from a man aged 18 to 30 in good health. The V gene is TRBV19, the J gene TRBJ2-2; D not certain. Sequencing used memory CD4+ T cells sorted from blood. The sample's subset: CD45RA-negative fraction. The CDR3 nucleotides are TGTGCCAGTAGTATGAGTAGGGACGGGGAGCTGTTTTTT. This codes for CASSMSRDGELFF.